This TCR beta chain was retrieved from a study of T cell responses to AZD1222 COVID-19 vaccine. Repertoires were generated with immunoSEQ multiplex PCR, while TCRdb's copy carries only in-frame clones and drops some. The sample shows fewer than 95,000 clones, 89% of them seen only once. J gave up 7 bases and V 1 base, and 3 bases lay outside the gene matches. Germline-derived CDR1 and CDR2 are LGHDT and YNNKEL (reference sequence). The CDR3 covers 13 residues. This clonotype originated in an adult who received the AZD1222 COVID-19 vaccine. Sequencing used peripheral blood, obtained 28 days after the second AZD1222 dose. V gene TRBV3-1 (or the pseudogene TRBV3-2) combines with J gene TRBJ1-2; 7 positions match TRBD1. CDR3 nucleotides: TGTGCCAGCAGCCAAGCGACAGGGTCTGGCTACACCTTC. Its protein product is CASSQATGSGYTF.